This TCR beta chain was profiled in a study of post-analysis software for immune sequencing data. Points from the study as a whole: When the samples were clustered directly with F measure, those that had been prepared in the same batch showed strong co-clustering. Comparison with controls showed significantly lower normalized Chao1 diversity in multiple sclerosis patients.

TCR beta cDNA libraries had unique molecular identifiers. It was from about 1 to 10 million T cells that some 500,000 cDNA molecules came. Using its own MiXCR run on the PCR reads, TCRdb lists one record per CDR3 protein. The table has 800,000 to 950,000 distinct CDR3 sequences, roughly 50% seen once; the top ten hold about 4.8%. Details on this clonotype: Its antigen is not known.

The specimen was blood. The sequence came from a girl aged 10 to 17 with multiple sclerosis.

The CDR3 sequence is CASSEGLGTSTDTQYF. In DNA, the CDR3 is TGTGCCAGCAGTGAAGGGCTAGGCACTAGCACAGATACGCAGTATTTT. This sequence joins TRBV2 and TRBJ2-3, with no clear D. The CDR3 spans 16 residues. Trimming stripped 1 base from V and 0 bases from J, with 11 bases between. Germline values: CDR1 SNHLY, CDR2 FYNNEI.